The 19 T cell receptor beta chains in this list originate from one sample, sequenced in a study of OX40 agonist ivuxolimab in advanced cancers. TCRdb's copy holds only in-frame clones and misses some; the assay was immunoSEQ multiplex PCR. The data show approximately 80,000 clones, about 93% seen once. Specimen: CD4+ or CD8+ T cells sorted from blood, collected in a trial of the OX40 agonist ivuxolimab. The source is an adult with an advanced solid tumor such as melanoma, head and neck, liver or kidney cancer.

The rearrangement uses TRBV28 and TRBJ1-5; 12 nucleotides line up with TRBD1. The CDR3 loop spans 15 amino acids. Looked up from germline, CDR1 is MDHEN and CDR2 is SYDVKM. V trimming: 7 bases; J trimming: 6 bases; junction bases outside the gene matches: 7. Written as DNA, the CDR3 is TGTGCCAGCAACCTGGGACAGGGGGCAGGTCAGCCCCAGCATTTT. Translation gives CASNLGQGAGQPQHF. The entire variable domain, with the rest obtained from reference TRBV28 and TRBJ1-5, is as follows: DVKVTQSSRYLVKRTGEKVFLECVQDMDHENMFWYRQDPGLGLRLIYFSYDVKMKEKGDIPEGYSVSREKKERFSLILESASTNQTSMYLCASNLGQGAGQPQHFGDGTRLSIL.

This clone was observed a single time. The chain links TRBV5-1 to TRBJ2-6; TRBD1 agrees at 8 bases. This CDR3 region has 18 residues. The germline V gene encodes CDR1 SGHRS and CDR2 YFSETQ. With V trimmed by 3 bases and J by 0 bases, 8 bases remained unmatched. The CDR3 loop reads CASSSLDRASSGANVLTF. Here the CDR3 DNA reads TGCGCCAGCAGCTCCCTGGACAGGGCCAGCTCTGGGGCCAACGTCCTGACTTTC.

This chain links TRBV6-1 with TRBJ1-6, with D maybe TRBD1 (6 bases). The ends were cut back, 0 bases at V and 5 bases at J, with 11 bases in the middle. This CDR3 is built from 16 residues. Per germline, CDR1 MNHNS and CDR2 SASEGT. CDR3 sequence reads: CASSEAPTGNNSPLHF. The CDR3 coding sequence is TGTGCCAGCAGTGAAGCGCCGACAGGAAATAATTCACCCCTCCACTTT.

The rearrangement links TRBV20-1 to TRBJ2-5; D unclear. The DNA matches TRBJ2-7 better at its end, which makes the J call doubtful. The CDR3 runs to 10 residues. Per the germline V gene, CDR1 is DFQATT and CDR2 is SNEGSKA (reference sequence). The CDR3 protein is CSARTYEQYF. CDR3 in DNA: TGCAGTGCTAGGACGTACGAGCAGTACTTC.

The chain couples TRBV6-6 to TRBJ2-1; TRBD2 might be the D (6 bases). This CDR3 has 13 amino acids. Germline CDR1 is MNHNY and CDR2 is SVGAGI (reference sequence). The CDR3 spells CAASRGGLNEQFF. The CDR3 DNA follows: TGTGCAGCCTCCCGGGGAGGCCTCAATGAGCAGTTCTTC.

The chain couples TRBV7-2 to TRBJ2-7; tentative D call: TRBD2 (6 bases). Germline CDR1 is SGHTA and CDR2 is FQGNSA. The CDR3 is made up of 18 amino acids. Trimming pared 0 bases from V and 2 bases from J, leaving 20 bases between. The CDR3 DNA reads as TGTGCCAGCAGCTTAGCGGGGGGTAGCGACAGTACTACCTACGAGCAGTACTTC. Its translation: CASSLAGGSDSTTYEQYF.

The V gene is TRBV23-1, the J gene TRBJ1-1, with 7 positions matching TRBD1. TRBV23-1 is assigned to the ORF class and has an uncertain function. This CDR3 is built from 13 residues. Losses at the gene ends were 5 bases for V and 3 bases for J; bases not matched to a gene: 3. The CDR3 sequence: CASSRQGHTEAFF. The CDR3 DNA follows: TGCGCCAGCAGTAGACAGGGCCACACTGAAGCTTTCTTT.

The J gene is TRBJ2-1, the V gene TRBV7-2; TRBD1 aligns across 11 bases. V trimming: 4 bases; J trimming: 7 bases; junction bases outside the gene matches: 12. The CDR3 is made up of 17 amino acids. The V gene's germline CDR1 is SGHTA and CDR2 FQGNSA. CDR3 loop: CASSSTGGTGGRNEQFF. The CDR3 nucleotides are TGTGCCAGCAGCTCCACGGGAGGGACAGGGGGGAGGAATGAGCAGTTCTTC.

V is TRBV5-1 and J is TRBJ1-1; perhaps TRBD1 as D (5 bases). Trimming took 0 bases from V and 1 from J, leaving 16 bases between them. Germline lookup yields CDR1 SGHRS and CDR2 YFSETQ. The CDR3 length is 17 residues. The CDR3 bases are TGCGCCAGCAGCTTGGGATGGGTCGACAGCCCGAACACTGAAGCTTTCTTT. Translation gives CASSLGWVDSPNTEAFF.

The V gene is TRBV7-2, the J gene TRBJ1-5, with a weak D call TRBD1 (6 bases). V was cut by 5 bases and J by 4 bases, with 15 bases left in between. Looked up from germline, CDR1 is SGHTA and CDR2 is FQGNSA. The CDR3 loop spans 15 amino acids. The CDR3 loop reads CASSLGTTGNQPQHF. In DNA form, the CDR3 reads TGTGCCAGCAGCCTAGGCACTACAGGGAATCAGCCCCAGCATTTT. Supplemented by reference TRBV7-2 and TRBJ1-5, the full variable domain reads GAGVSQSPSNKVTEKGKDVELRCDPISGHTALYWYRQSLGQGLEFLIYFQGNSAPDKSGLPSDRFSAERTGGSVSTLTIQRTQQEDSAVYLCASSLGTTGNQPQHFGDGTRLSIL.

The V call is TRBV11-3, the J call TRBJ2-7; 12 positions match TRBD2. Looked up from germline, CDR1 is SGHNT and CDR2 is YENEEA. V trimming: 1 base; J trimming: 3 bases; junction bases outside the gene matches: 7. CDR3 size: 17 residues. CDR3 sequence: CASSLVGTLAGGYEQYF. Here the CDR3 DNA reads TGTGCCAGCAGCTTAGTGGGGACACTAGCGGGGGGCTACGAGCAGTACTTC.

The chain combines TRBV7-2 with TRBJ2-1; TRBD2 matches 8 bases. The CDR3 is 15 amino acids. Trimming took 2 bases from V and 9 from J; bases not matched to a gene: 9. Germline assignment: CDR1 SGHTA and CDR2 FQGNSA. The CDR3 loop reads CASSLNSGGLGEQFF. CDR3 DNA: TGTGCCAGCAGCTTAAATTCGGGGGGGTTAGGTGAGCAGTTCTTC.

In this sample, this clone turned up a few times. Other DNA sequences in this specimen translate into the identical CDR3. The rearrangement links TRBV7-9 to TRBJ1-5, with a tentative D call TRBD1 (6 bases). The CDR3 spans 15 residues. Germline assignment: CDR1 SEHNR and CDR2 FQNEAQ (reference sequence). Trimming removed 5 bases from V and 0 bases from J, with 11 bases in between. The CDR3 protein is CASSSGQYSNQPQHF. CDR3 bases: TGTGCCAGCAGCAGCGGACAGTATAGCAATCAGCCCCAGCATTTT.

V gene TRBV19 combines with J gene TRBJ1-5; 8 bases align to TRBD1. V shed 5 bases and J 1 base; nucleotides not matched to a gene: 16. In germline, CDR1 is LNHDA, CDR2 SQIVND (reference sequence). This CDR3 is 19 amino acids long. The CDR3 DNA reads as TGTGCCAGTAGTCCCTACAGGGGGGGGGTATCTATCAGCAATCAGCCCCAGCATTTT. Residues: CASSPYRGGVSISNQPQHF. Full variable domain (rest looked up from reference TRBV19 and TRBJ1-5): DGGITQSPKYLFRKEGQNVTLSCEQNLNHDAMYWYRQDPGQGLRLIYYSQIVNDFQKGDIAEGYSVSREKKESFPLTVTSAQKNPTAFYLCASSPYRGGVSISNQPQHFGDGTRLSIL.

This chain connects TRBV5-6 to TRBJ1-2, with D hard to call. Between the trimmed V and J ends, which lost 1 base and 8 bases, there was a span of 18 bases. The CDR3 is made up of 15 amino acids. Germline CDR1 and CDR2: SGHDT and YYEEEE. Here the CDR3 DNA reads TGTGCCAGCAGCTTGAGCCCATCGCCCTCGGAGGGCTACACCTTC. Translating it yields CASSLSPSPSEGYTF.

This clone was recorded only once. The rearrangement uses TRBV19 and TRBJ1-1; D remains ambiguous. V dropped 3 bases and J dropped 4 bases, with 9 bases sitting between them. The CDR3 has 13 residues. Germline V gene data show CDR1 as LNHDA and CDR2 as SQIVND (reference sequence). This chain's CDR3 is CASSIPRGTEAFF. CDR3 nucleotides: TGTGCCAGTAGTATTCCACGGGGCACTGAAGCTTTCTTT.

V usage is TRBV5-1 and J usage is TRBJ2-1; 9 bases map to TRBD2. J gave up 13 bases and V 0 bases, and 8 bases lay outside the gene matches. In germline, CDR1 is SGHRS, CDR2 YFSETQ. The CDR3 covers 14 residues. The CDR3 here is CASSLETKLAGQFF. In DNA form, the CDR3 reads TGCGCCAGCAGCTTGGAGACCAAACTAGCGGGCCAGTTCTTC.

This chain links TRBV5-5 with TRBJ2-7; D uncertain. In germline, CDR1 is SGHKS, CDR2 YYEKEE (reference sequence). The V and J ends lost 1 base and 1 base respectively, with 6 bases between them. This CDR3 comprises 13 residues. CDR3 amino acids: CASSLTGSYEQYF. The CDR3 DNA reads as TGTGCCAGCAGCTTGACTGGATCCTACGAGCAGTACTTC.

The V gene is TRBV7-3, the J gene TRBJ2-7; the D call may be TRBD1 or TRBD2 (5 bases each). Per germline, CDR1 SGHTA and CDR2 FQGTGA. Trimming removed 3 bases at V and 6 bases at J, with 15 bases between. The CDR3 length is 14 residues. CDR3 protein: CASSLDPGRAEQYF. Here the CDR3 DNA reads TGTGCCAGCAGCTTGGACCCGGGACGGGCCGAGCAGTACTTC.